The text below deals with one TCR beta chain. The data stem from a study of blood T cells in healthy people across ages. Combining a sample-barcoded 5' primer with a J-beta primer mix, a second PCR ran for roughly 7 to 11 cycles. All cDNA molecules were each tagged by a template-switch adaptor with 12 random nucleotides. TCRdb reanalysed the 5' RACE reads using MiXCR and keeps one entry per CDR3 protein. The data show 550,000 to 650,000 distinct CDR3 sequences, 25% to 30% seen once. V shed 4 bases and J shed 5 bases, with 26 bases lying between them. Germline-derived CDR1 and CDR2 are MNHEY and SVGAGI. There are 18 residues in the CDR3. Every donor gave roughly 9.2 milliliters of peripheral blood.

Material: blood. The rearrangement links TRBV6-5 to TRBJ2-5; perhaps TRBD2 as D (5 bases). This clonotype was obtained from a woman older than 75 in good health. CDR3 DNA: TGTGCCAGCAGTTCCCTCCCCTGGGGTGTCGCCGGCGGGGAGACCCAGTACTTC. This translates into CASSSLPWGVAGGETQYF.